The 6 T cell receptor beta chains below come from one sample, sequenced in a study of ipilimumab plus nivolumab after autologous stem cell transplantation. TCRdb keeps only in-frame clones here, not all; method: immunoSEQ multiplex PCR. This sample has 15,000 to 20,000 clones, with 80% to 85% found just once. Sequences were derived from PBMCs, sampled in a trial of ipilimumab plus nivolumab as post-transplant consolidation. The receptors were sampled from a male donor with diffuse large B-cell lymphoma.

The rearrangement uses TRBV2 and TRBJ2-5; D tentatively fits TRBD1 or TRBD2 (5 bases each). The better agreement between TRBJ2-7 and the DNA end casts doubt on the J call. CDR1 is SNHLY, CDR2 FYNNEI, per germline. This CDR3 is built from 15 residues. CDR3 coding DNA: TGTGCCAGCAGTGAAGCTTGGGGGACCACCTACGAGCAGTACTTC. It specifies CASSEAWGTTYEQYF.

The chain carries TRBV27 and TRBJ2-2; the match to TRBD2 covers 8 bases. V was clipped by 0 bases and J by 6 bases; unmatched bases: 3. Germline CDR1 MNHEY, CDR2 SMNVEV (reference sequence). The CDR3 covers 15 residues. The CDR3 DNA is TGTGCCAGCAGTTTATCGGCTAGCGGGTCCGGGGAGCTGTTTTTT. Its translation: CASSLSASGSGELFF.

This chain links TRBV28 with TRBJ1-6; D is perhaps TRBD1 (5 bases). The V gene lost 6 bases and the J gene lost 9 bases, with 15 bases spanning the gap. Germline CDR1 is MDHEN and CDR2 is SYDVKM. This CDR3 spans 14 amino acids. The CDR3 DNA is TGTGCCAGCAGCCTTGACAGCGGGGGTTCACCCCTCCACTTT. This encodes CASSLDSGGSPLHF.

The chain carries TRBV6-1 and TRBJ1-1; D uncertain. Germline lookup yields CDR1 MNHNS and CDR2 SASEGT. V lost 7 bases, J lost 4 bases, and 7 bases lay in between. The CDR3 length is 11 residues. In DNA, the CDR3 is TGTGCCAGCATTGATCCCACTGAAGCTTTCTTT. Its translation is CASIDPTEAFF.

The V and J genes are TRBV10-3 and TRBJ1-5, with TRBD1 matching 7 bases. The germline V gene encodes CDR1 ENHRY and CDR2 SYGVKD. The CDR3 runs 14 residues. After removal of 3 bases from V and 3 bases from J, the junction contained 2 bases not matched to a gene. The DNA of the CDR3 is TGTGCCATCAGTGATACAGGGGACAATCAGCCCCAGCATTTT. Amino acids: CAISDTGDNQPQHF.

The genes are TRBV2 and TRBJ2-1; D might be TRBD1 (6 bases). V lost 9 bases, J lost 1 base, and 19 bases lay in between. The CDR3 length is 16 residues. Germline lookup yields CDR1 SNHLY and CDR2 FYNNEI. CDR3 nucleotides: TGTGCCAGGACAGGAGGTAGGGGCCCTTCCTACAATGAGCAGTTCTTC. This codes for CARTGGRGPSYNEQFF. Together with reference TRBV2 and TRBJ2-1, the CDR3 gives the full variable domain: EPEVTQTPSHQVTQMGQEVILRCVPISNHLYFYWYRQILGQKVEFLVSFYNNEISEKSEIFDDQFSVERPDGSNFTLKIRSTKLEDSAMYFCARTGGRGPSYNEQFFGPGTRLTVL.